This TCR beta chain was sequenced during a study of T cells after yellow fever vaccination. Overall study context: Preparation of the low-cell-number fractions used SMART-Seq v4 Ultra Low Input. Overall study results and limits: Subsequent booster samples again held most clones from primary vaccination (approximately 95% CD4, approximately 85% CD8).

The germline CDR1 and CDR2 sequences are SGHTA and FQGNSA. The CDR3 is 16 amino acids. V lost 1 base and J 1 base, leaving 10 bases between the germline ends. 5'RACE template switching produced TCR cDNA carrying a universal primer site and UMIs. TCRdb independently ran MiXCR on the 5' RACE reads; one entry per CDR3 protein. The sample lists about 180,000 distinct CDR3 sequences; 6.2% were seen once. On this clonotype: Antigen specificity is unknown.

This receptor was identified in a young man who received the YFV17D yellow fever vaccine. V usage is TRBV7-2 and J usage is TRBJ2-2, with D unclear. Specimen: CD4+ T cells sorted from PBMCs, collected on the day of the first yellow fever vaccination. The CDR3, as DNA: TGTGCCAGCAGCTTAGTTTTCACAGAGAACACCGGGGAGCTGTTTTTT. Protein sequence: CASSLVFTENTGELFF. The whole variable domain, remainder taken from reference TRBV7-2 and TRBJ2-2, is GAGVSQSPSNKVTEKGKDVELRCDPISGHTALYWYRQSLGQGLEFLIYFQGNSAPDKSGLPSDRFSAERTGGSVSTLTIQRTQQEDSAVYLCASSLVFTENTGELFFGEGSRLTVL.